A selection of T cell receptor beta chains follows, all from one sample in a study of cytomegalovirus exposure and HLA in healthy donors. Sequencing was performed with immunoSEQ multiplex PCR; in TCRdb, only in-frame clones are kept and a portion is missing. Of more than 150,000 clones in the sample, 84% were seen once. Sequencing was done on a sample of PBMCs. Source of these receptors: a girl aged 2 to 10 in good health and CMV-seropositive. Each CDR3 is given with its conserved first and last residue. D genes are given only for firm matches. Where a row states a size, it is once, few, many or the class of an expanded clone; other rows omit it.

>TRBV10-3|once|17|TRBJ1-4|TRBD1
TGTGCCATCAGTAGGGACAGACCACCATCAACTAATGAAAAACTGTTTTTT
CAISRDRPPSTNEKLFF
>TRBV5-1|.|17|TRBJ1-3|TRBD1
TGCGCCAGCAGCTTAACCGGACAGGGGGGTTCTGGAAACACCATATATTTT
CASSLTGQGGSGNTIYF
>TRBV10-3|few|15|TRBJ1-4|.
TGTGCCATCAGTGAGCAGGGTCTCACTAATGAAAAACTGTTTTTT
CAISEQGLTNEKLFF
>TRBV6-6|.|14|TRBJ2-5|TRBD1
TGTGCCAGCAGCTTGACAGGGGGCCTGGAGACCCAGTACTTC
CASSLTGGLETQYF
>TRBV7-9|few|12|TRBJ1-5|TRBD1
TGTGCCACCTGGACAGGCGCCAGCCCCCAGCATTTT
CATWTGASPQHF
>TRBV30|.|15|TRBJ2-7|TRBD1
TGTGCCTGGATCCGGGACAGCACCTTTGGAGACGAGCAGTACTTC
CAWIRDSTFGDEQYF
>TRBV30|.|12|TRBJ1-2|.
TGTGCCTGGATCCGGGATAACTATGGCTACACCTTC
CAWIRDNYGYTF
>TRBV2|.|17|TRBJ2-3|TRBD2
TGTGCCAGCAGCCTACCCTTTCCTAGCGGGGGAACAGATACGCAGTATTTT
CASSLPFPSGGTDTQYF
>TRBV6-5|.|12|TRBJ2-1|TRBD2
TGTGCCAGCAGTTGGGGGGGGGTAGAGCAGTTCTTC
CASSWGGVEQFF
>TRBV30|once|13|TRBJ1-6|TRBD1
TGTGCCTGGACGGAGGACAGGGGTTGGTCCCTCCACTTT
CAWTEDRGWSLHF
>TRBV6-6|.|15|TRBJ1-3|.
TGTGCCAGCAGTACGGACATCACCTCTGGAAACACCATATATTTT
CASSTDITSGNTIYF
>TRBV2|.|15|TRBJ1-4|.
TGTGCCAGCAGTGAAATTCGGGGGTGGGATGAAAAACTGTTTTTT
CASSEIRGWDEKLFF
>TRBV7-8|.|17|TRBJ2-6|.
TGTGCCAGCAGCTTAGGATCTGGGCGTCCTGGGGCCAACGTCCTGACTTTC
CASSLGSGRPGANVLTF
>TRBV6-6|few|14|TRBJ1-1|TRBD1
TGTGCCAGCAGTTTGCGGACAGGGCACACTGAAGCTTTCTTT
CASSLRTGHTEAFF
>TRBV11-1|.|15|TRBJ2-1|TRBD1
TGTGCCAGCACCCCAGGGGGCGAGAGGTACAATGAGCAGTTCTTC
CASTPGGERYNEQFF
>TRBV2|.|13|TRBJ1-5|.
TGTGCCAGCAGTAATGGGCGGGGTCAGCCCCAGCATTTT
CASSNGRGQPQHF
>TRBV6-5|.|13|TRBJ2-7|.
TGTGCCAGCACGTTTAACAGGGTGAGCGAGCAGTACTTC
CASTFNRVSEQYF
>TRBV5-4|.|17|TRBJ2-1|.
TGTGCCAGCAGCCCCTCCCCCCCCCGAGGCCAGTGGAGTGAGCAGTTCTTC
CASSPSPPRGQWSEQFF
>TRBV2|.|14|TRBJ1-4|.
TGTGCCAGCAGTGATGACAGGCTTAATGAAAAACTGTTTTTT
CASSDDRLNEKLFF
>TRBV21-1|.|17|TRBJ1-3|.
TGTGCCAGCAGCAAAGTTGAGACAGGGGACTCTGGAAACACCATATATTTT
CASSKVETGDSGNTIYF
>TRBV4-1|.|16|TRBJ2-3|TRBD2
TGCGCCAGCAGACCTACTAGCGGAGCCAGCACAGATACGCAGTATTTT
CASRPTSGASTDTQYF
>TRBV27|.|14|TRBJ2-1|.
TGTGCCAGCAGTTTTAGCCTAGACTACAATGAGCAGTTCTTC
CASSFSLDYNEQFF
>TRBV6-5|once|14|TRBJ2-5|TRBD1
TGTGCCAGCAGTGGAGACAGGGGGATGATGAGCCAGTACTTC
CASSGDRGMMSQYF
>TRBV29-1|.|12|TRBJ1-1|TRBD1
TGCAGCGTAACAGGGGGGAACACTGAAGCTTTCTTT
CSVTGGNTEAFF
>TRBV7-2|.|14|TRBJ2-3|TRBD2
TGTGCCAGCAGTTTTAGCGGGAGCACAGATACGCAGTATTTT
CASSFSGSTDTQYF
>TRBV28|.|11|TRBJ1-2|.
TGTGCCAGCGGGGACACCTATGGCTACACCTTC
CASGDTYGYTF
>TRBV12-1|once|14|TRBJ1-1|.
TGTGCCAGCAGCACGCAAACAGGGAACACTGAAGCTTTCTTT
CASSTQTGNTEAFF
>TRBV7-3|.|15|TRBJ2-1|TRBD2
TGTGCCAGCAGCTTAATGGGGGAGGGCTACAATGAGCAGTTCTTC
CASSLMGEGYNEQFF
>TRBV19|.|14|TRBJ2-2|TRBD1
TGTGCCAGTAGTATCACAGGGGACACCGGGGAGCTGTTTTTT
CASSITGDTGELFF
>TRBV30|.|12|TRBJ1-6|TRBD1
TGTGCCTGGGTGGACAGGGATTCACCCCTCCACTTT
CAWVDRDSPLHF
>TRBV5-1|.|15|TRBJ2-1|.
TGCGCCAGCAGCTCCCAGGGTATCCCGGAGGGTGAGCAGTTCTTC
CASSSQGIPEGEQFF
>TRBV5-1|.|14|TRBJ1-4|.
TGCGCCAGCCGCTGGGGGGTGACTAATGAAAAACTGTTTTTT
CASRWGVTNEKLFF
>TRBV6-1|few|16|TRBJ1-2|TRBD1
TGTGCCAGCAGTGAAGGGGACAGGGGGATATTTTATGGCTACACCTTC
CASSEGDRGIFYGYTF
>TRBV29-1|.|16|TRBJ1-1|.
TGCAGCGTTGAAGGGACAGTTATACGCATGAACACTGAAGCTTTCTTT
CSVEGTVIRMNTEAFF
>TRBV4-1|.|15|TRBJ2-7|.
TGCGCCAGCAGCCAAGGGGCCACGTACTCCTACGAGCAGTACTTC
CASSQGATYSYEQYF
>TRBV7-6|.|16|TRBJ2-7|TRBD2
TGTGCCAGCAGCTTAGTCCAGCGGGAGCGCTCCTACGAGCAGTACTTC
CASSLVQRERSYEQYF
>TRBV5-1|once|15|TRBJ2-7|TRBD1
TGCGCCAGCAGCTTTTCCGGGACAGGGATCTACGAGCAGTACTTC
CASSFSGTGIYEQYF
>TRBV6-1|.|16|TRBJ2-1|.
TGTGCCAGCAGTGAACTCGGGGGTAGCTCCTACAATGAGCAGTTCTTC
CASSELGGSSYNEQFF
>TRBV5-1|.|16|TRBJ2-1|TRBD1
TGCGCCAGCAGCCTAATTTACAACAGGGGGCGGAGTGAGCAGTTCTTC
CASSLIYNRGRSEQFF
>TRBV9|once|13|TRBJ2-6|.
TGTGCCAGCAGCTCCGCTGGGGCCAACGTCCTGACTTTC
CASSSAGANVLTF
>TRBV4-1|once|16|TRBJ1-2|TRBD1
TGCGCCAGCAGCCAAGATAGTCAGGGGGCTCTCTATGGCTACACCTTC
CASSQDSQGALYGYTF
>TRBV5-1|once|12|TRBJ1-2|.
TGCGCCAGCAGCTCCCAAACAGGTGGCTACACCTTC
CASSSQTGGYTF
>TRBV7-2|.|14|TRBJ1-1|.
TGTGCCAGCAGCTTAGGGGGAGTGAGGCCTGAAGCTTTCTTT
CASSLGGVRPEAFF
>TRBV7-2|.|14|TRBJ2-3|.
TGTGCCAGCAGCCCTGTGAATGGCATGGATACGCAGTATTTT
CASSPVNGMDTQYF
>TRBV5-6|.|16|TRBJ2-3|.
TGTGCCAGCAGCTTTCCCGAGGGCACACACACAGATACGCAGTATTTT
CASSFPEGTHTDTQYF
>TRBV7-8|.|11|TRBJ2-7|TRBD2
TGTGCCAGCAGCTTCGGACTAGCACAGTACTTC
CASSFGLAQYF
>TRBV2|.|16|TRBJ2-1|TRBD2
TGTGCCAGATCAGCAAATACGGGGGGGGGCCGAGATGAGCAGTTCTTC
CARSANTGGGRDEQFF
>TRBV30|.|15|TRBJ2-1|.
TGTGCCTGGATACCACAGCGGAGCTCCTACAATGAGCAGTTCTTC
CAWIPQRSSYNEQFF
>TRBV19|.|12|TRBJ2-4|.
TGTGCCAGTAGTAACGAGGGTAACGTTCAGTACTTC
CASSNEGNVQYF
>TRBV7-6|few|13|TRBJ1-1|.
TGTGCCAGCAGCTTAGCTTTAAACACTGAAGCTTTCTTT
CASSLALNTEAFF
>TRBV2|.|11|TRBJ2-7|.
TGTGCCAGCCCGGGAGACGGTCAAGTGTACTTC
CASPGDGQVYF
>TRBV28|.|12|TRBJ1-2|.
TGTGCCAGCAGTTTCAGGGGTCATGGCTACACCTTC
CASSFRGHGYTF
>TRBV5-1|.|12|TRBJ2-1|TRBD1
TGCGCCAGCAGCTGGGAACAGGGGACGCAGTTCTTC
CASSWEQGTQFF
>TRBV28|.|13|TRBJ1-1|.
TGTGCCAGCAGTTTATTCAGAAACACTGAAGCTTTCTTT
CASSLFRNTEAFF
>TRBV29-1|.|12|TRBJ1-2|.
TGCAGGTCCATCCAACAGGGCTATGGCTACACCTTC
CRSIQQGYGYTF
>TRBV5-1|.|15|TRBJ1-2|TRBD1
TGCGCCAGCAGCTTGGAGGGACAGCCCTACGATGGCTACACCTTC
CASSLEGQPYDGYTF
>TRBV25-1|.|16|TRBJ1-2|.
TGTGCCAGCAGTGGGGCGGGGACGGCTAAAAACTATGGCTACACCTTC
CASSGAGTAKNYGYTF